The 32 T cell receptor beta chains below all came from one sample that was sequenced in a study of chemoradiotherapy in HPV16-positive cancers. Libraries were prepared by immunoSEQ multiplex PCR; TCRdb keeps only in-frame clonotypes and omits some of them. The table has 30,000 or so clones, over 65% seen once. The sample was blood, taken from a patient who underwent chemoradiotherapy. Receptors originate from a human donor with HPV-associated anogenital cancer.

The CDR3 sequence: CASSDSVGWNSPLHF. CDR3 sequence (DNA): TGTGCCAGCAGTGATTCGGTGGGGTGGAATTCACCCCTCCACTTT. V gene TRBV6-1 combines with J gene TRBJ1-6; D not resolved. The germline V gene has CDR1 MNHNS and CDR2 SASEGT. The length of the CDR3 is 15 residues. The V gene lost 3 bases and the J gene lost 7 bases, with 13 bases spanning the gap.

This clone has a handful of counts. This rearrangement joins TRBV27 to TRBJ1-2; D is unclear. The CDR3 has 13 residues. V was pared by 1 base and J by 3 bases, with 6 bases between. CDR1 MNHEY and CDR2 SMNVEV come from the germline V gene (reference sequence). Here the CDR3 DNA reads TGTGCCAGCAGTTTATGGCCAGACTATGGCTACACCTTC. Translated, it gives CASSLWPDYGYTF.

J is TRBJ2-3 and V is TRBV25-1, with 8 nucleotides matching TRBD2. Germline CDR1 and CDR2: MGHDK and SYGVNS. Trimming at V came to 6 bases and at J to 15 bases, leaving 17 bases not matched to a gene. This CDR3 contains 14 residues. CDR3: CASSARGLGIHRYF. The CDR3, as DNA: TGTGCCAGCAGCGCCCGGGGACTAGGGATCCACCGCTATTTT.

This chain links TRBV6-5 with TRBJ2-2, with no clear D. V lost 4 bases, J lost 5 bases, and 11 bases lay in between. The CDR3 totals 14 residues. Looked up from germline, CDR1 is MNHEY and CDR2 is SVGAGI. CDR3 sequence (DNA): TGTGCCAGCAGTTTATGGCTAGTGACCGGGGAGCTGTTTTTT. Protein product: CASSLWLVTGELFF.

CDR3 loop: CASVGPRADETQYF. In DNA, the CDR3 is TGTGCCAGCGTCGGTCCGAGGGCTGATGAGACCCAGTACTTC. This rearrangement joins TRBV2 to TRBJ2-5; TRBD2 might be the D (5 bases). The CDR3 spans 14 residues. Per the germline V gene, CDR1 is SNHLY and CDR2 is FYNNEI. The ends were cut back, 8 bases at V and 5 bases at J, with 18 bases in the middle.

This sequence joins TRBV27 and TRBJ1-1, with TRBD1 as a possible D gene (6 bases). With 5 bases removed from V and 4 bases from J, the gap between germline ends came to 17 bases. CDR1 and CDR2 (germline): MNHEY, SMNVEV (reference sequence). CDR3 length: 15 residues. The CDR3 DNA is TGTGCCAGCAGTCCACAGGGCGTTGTTGGCACTGAAGCTTTCTTT. Its protein product is CASSPQGVVGTEAFF.

This clone was counted a few times. The chain combines TRBV5-1 with TRBJ1-4; no firm D call. Germline assignment: CDR1 SGHRS and CDR2 YFSETQ. V was cut by 0 bases and J by 5 bases, with 11 bases left in between. The CDR3 extends over 15 amino acids. CDR3 region: CASSLVDPGNEKLFF. The CDR3 region has the DNA TGCGCCAGCAGCTTGGTTGACCCGGGGAATGAAAAACTGTTTTTT. Full variable domain (outside the CDR3, taken from reference TRBV5-1 and TRBJ1-4): KAGVTQTPRYLIKTRGQQVTLSCSPISGHRSVSWYQQTPGQGLQFLFEYFSETQRNKGNFPGRFSGRQFSNSRSEMNVSTLELGDSALYLCASSLVDPGNEKLFFGSGTQLSVL.

This clone was seen only a few times. The rearrangement links TRBV5-1 to TRBJ2-7; a weak D match, TRBD1 (6 bases). Germline V gives CDR1 SGHRS, CDR2 YFSETQ. The germline V and J ends were trimmed by 3 bases and 5 bases, with 12 bases remaining between them. The CDR3 has 13 amino acids. CDR3 protein: CASSYREFDEQYF. DNA for the CDR3: TGCGCCAGCAGCTACAGGGAGTTCGACGAGCAGTACTTC.

The rearrangement uses TRBV11-2 and TRBJ2-1, with 9 bases lining up with TRBD2. Unmatched junction bases numbered 13, after V lost 5 bases and J lost 8 bases. Germline V lookup: CDR1 SGHAT, CDR2 FQNNGV. This CDR3 spans 16 amino acids. The CDR3 region is CASSPLGGGAWDEQFF. CDR3 in DNA: TGTGCCAGCAGCCCCCTGGGCGGGGGGGCTTGGGATGAGCAGTTCTTC.

CDR3 amino acids: CSVEDLRRGGFCYF. The CDR3 bases are TGCAGCGTTGAAGATCTTCGGCGGGGGGGCTTCTGCTATTTT. The chain recombines TRBV29-1 with TRBJ2-3; 9 nucleotides agree with TRBD2. The CDR3 covers 14 residues. V lost 0 bases and J lost 15; bases outside the gene matches: 13. The germline CDR1 and CDR2 sequences are SQVTM and ANQGSEA.

V is TRBV6-1 and J is TRBJ1-2, with 7 bases identical to TRBD1. The CDR3 spans 13 residues. Germline V gene lookup returns CDR1 MNHNS and CDR2 SASEGT. The ends lost 4 bases at V and 2 bases at J; junction bases unmatched: 1. DNA for the CDR3: TGTGCCAGCAGTGCGGGACAGAACTATGGCTACACCTTC. Translating it yields CASSAGQNYGYTF.

V and J are TRBV19 and TRBJ1-2; 11 nucleotides align to TRBD1. J was trimmed by 4 bases and V by 7 bases; bases with no gene match: 8. The CDR3 loop spans 15 amino acids. Germline lookup yields CDR1 LNHDA and CDR2 SQIVND (reference sequence). The CDR3, as DNA: TGTGCCAGTAATCCTACCGGGACAGGGGGCTATGGCTACACCTTC. Its translation: CASNPTGTGGYGYTF. Looking up the rest from reference TRBV19 and TRBJ1-2 gives the full variable domain: DGGITQSPKYLFRKEGQNVTLSCEQNLNHDAMYWYRQDPGQGLRLIYYSQIVNDFQKGDIAEGYSVSREKKESFPLTVTSAQKNPTAFYLCASNPTGTGGYGYTFGSGTRLTVV.

This clone was seen just once. The V and J genes are TRBV5-8 and TRBJ1-1; 7 nucleotides agree with TRBD1. The V and J ends lost 3 bases and 9 bases, in that order; junction bases with no gene match: 11. The CDR3 sequence is 14 residues long. Germline V lookup: CDR1 SGHTS, CDR2 YDEGEE. The CDR3 sequence: CASSSIIPTGQAFF. The CDR3 DNA is TGTGCCAGCAGCTCCATAATACCGACAGGGCAAGCTTTCTTT.

J is TRBJ1-6 and V is TRBV5-8, with 9 bases fitting TRBD1. This CDR3 is built from 14 residues. J was trimmed by 7 bases and V by 3 bases; bases with no gene match: 2. Germline values: CDR1 SGHTS, CDR2 YDEGEE. The CDR3 is CASSWDRANSPLHF. DNA of the CDR3: TGTGCCAGCAGCTGGGACAGGGCAAATTCACCCCTCCACTTT.

The gene calls are TRBV5-1 and TRBJ2-3, with D possibly TRBD1 on 5 matching bases. V shed 0 bases and J shed 2 bases, with 22 bases lying between them. CDR3 length: 19 residues. The germline gives CDR1 SGHRS, CDR2 YFSETQ. The CDR3 sequence: CASSLVGPIGQGVTDTQYF. Here the CDR3 DNA reads TGCGCCAGCAGCTTGGTCGGTCCCATTGGGCAGGGCGTCACAGATACGCAGTATTTT.

The V and J genes are TRBV9 and TRBJ1-1; D is possibly TRBD1 (5 bases). In germline, CDR1 is SGDLS, CDR2 YYNGEE. V was pared by 4 bases and J by 3 bases, with 10 bases between. CDR3 size: 13 residues. The CDR3 region is CASSPGDDTEAFF. The CDR3 DNA is TGTGCCAGCAGCCCGGGGGACGACACTGAAGCTTTCTTT.

This chain connects TRBV28 to TRBJ1-1; 8 bases are a match to TRBD1. Germline V gene data show CDR1 as MDHEN and CDR2 as SYDVKM. V trimming: 8 bases; J trimming: 6 bases; junction bases outside the gene matches: 8. CDR3 length: 13 amino acids. The CDR3 reads CASAGGVVAEAFF. As DNA, the CDR3 is TGTGCCAGCGCAGGGGGCGTTGTCGCTGAAGCTTTCTTT.

Turning to this clone: At one boundary the junction diverges from the germline segment, which might be a read error. CDR3: CASSLRLGGSSTYTQYF. In DNA form, the CDR3 reads TGTGCCAGCAGTTTACGTCTTGGCGGGAGTAGCACATATACGCAGTATTTT. The rearrangement links TRBV27 to TRBJ2-3; 7 nucleotides match TRBD2. Germline CDR1 and CDR2: MNHEY and SMNVEV (reference sequence). This CDR3 is 17 amino acids long.

The chain uses TRBV6-6 and TRBJ1-5, with 7 positions matching TRBD1. The CDR3 covers 14 residues. Germline V CDR1 and CDR2: MNHNY, SVGAGI (reference sequence). V dropped 8 bases and J dropped 7; count of bases not matched to a gene: 11. CDR3 sequence (DNA): TGTGCCAGCTCCCCAGGGGGATCCTCACAGCCCCAGCATTTT. Amino acid sequence: CASSPGGSSQPQHF.

The CDR3 spells CASIRRQGGRETQYF. The CDR3 region has the DNA TGTGCCAGCATCCGACGCCAGGGGGGGCGGGAGACCCAGTACTTC. V is TRBV27 and J is TRBJ2-5; the D call may be TRBD1 or TRBD2 (7 bases each). Germline V CDR1 and CDR2: MNHEY, SMNVEV (reference sequence). The V gene lost 7 bases and the J gene lost 5 bases, with 20 bases spanning the gap. The CDR3 consists of 15 residues.

The chain recombines TRBV19 with TRBJ1-3, with TRBD1 as a possible D gene (6 bases). Looked up from germline, CDR1 is LNHDA and CDR2 is SQIVND (reference sequence). This CDR3 is 17 amino acids long. Trimming shortened V by 9 bases and J by 0 bases, and 21 bases separated the two germline ends. The CDR3 is CASQPTVGGPSGNTIYF. The CDR3 region has the DNA TGTGCCAGCCAACCCACAGTGGGGGGGCCCTCTGGAAACACCATATATTTT.

In its sample, this clone was seen once. The CDR3 DNA reads as TGTGCCAGCAGTTATACCACAGGGGAGACTGAAGCTTTCTTT. Amino acids: CASSYTTGETEAFF. This rearrangement joins TRBV6-6 to TRBJ1-1, with TRBD1 matching over 7 bases. The CDR3 runs 14 residues. The germline V gene has CDR1 MNHNY and CDR2 SVGAGI (reference sequence). The junction had 6 bases not matched to a gene; V was cut back by 3 bases and J by 5 bases.

This rearrangement joins TRBV6-4 to TRBJ2-2, with 10 bases identical to TRBD2. The CDR3 runs to 16 residues. Germline V gives CDR1 MRHNA, CDR2 SNTAGT. V was clipped by 2 bases and J by 7 bases; unmatched bases: 7. The CDR3 coding sequence is TGTGCCAGCAGTGACCGGCTAGCGGGGGATGTCGGGGAGCTGTTTTTT. It translates to CASSDRLAGDVGELFF.

The V gene is TRBV4-1, the J gene TRBJ2-1; unclear D gene. CDR3 length equals 12 residues. Looked up from germline, CDR1 is MGHRA and CDR2 is YSYEKL. V was clipped by 0 bases and J by 10 bases, with 7 bases between them. CDR3 sequence reads: CASSQDLPEQFF. CDR3 DNA: TGCGCCAGCAGCCAAGATCTCCCGGAGCAGTTCTTC.

The V and J genes are TRBV5-5 and TRBJ2-1; tentatively, D is TRBD1 (6 bases). V shed 4 bases and J shed 5 bases, with 13 bases lying between them. This CDR3 has 14 residues. Germline V gene data show CDR1 as SGHKS and CDR2 as YYEKEE (reference sequence). In nucleotides, the CDR3 is TGTGCCAGCAGCCACGGGACAATTAACAATGAGCAGTTCTTC. It is translated as CASSHGTINNEQFF.

This chain links TRBV29-1 with TRBJ1-3, with D tentatively TRBD1 (6 bases). Trimming stripped 5 bases from V and 0 bases from J, with 11 bases between. CDR3 length: 14 amino acids. Germline CDR1 SQVTM, CDR2 ANQGSEA. The CDR3: CSVSGVSSGNTIYF. CDR3 DNA sequence: TGCAGCGTTTCAGGGGTCAGCTCTGGAAACACCATATATTTT.

This chain links TRBV7-2 with TRBJ1-4; tentatively, D is TRBD1 (6 bases). The CDR3 loop spans 13 amino acids. V dropped 5 bases and J dropped 13 bases, with 17 bases sitting between them. The germline CDR1 and CDR2 sequences are SGHTA and FQGNSA. The CDR3 protein is CASSPDSVWGLFF. The CDR3 DNA reads as TGTGCCAGCAGCCCGGACAGTGTCTGGGGACTGTTTTTT.

The count of this clone is one. The V gene is TRBV6-1, the J gene TRBJ1-6; D possibly corresponds to TRBD1 (6 bases). The CDR3 loop spans 14 amino acids. CDR1 is MNHNS and CDR2 is SASEGT in the germline V gene. V lost 6 bases, J lost 2 bases, and 8 bases lay in between. The CDR3 coding sequence is TGTGCCAGCAGGGACAGTGCCTATAATTCACCCCTCCACTTT. This translates into CASRDSAYNSPLHF.

Worth noting for this clone: The same CDR3 arises from other DNA sequences in this sample as well. This chain links TRBV14 with TRBJ2-1, with D possibly TRBD1 on 6 matching bases. CDR1 is SGHDN and CDR2 is FVKESK in the germline V gene. V lost 0 bases to trimming and J lost 1 base, with 7 bases between them. The CDR3 runs to 15 residues. The CDR3 DNA sequence: TGTGCCAGCAGCCAAGATAGGGGGTCCTACAATGAGCAGTTCTTC. Its protein product is CASSQDRGSYNEQFF.

This clone was observed a single time. The chain employs TRBV12-5 and TRBJ2-1; TRBD1 agrees at 7 bases. The length of the CDR3 is 15 residues. The ends lost 5 bases at V and 6 bases at J; junction bases unmatched: 10. The germline gives CDR1 LGHNT, CDR2 FRNRAP. CDR3 amino acids: CASGPRQGSGNEQFF. For the CDR3, the DNA is TGTGCTAGTGGTCCCAGACAGGGATCTGGCAATGAGCAGTTCTTC.

This clone was detected a few times. The V call is TRBV19, the J call TRBJ2-5; TRBD2 is a possible D gene (5 bases). The CDR3 length is 14 residues. Deletions cut 4 bases from V and 1 base from J, with 10 bases between. Germline assignment: CDR1 LNHDA and CDR2 SQIVND (reference sequence). The CDR3 reads CASSKARGQETQYF. In DNA form, the CDR3 reads TGTGCCAGTAGTAAGGCCCGGGGCCAAGAGACCCAGTACTTC.

This chain links TRBV6-1 with TRBJ1-1; D may be TRBD1 (6 bases). The CDR3 sequence is 14 residues long. Germline lookup yields CDR1 MNHNS and CDR2 SASEGT. The V end was cut by 6 bases, the J end by 6 bases, with 17 bases between. DNA for the CDR3: TGTGCCAGCAGCCCCACAGGGATGATAGCTGAAGCTTTCTTT. This translates into CASSPTGMIAEAFF.